This TCR beta chain was sequenced for a study of long-term antiretroviral therapy in people with HIV. Study results and caveats: Whereas controls had wider CDR3 length ranges, HIV repertoires had narrower ones.

Concerning this clone itself: What it binds is not known.

Germline assignment: CDR1 MNHNS and CDR2 SASEGT. The V and J ends lost 4 bases and 3 bases respectively, with 15 bases between them. CDR3 size: 15 residues. Version v3.0 of the immunoSEQ assay ran at survey level. Repertoires were generated with immunoSEQ multiplex PCR, while TCRdb's copy carries only in-frame clones and drops some. The sample consists of fewer than 30,000 clones, about 86% of them appearing once. The TCR originated in a young woman with HIV. The chain recombines TRBV6-1 with TRBJ1-2, with a possible D match to TRBD1 (6 bases). The sequences come from unsorted PBMCs, collected 0.8 years after starting antiretroviral therapy. The CDR3 nucleotides are TGTGCCAGCAGTGGTGGGGGGGCCGGGGACTATGGCTACACCTTC. It codes for CASSGGGAGDYGYTF.